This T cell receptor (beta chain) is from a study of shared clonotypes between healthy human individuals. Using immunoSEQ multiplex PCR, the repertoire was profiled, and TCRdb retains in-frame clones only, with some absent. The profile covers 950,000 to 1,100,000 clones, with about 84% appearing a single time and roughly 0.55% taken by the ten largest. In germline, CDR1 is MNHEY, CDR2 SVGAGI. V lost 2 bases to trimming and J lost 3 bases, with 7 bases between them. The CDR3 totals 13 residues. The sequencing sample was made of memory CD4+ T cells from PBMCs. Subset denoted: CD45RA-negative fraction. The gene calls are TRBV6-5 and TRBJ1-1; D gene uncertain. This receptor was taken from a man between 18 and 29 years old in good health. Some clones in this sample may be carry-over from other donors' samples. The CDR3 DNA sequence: TGTGCCAGCAGTTACGAGGACTACACTGAAGCTTTCTTT. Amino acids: CASSYEDYTEAFF.